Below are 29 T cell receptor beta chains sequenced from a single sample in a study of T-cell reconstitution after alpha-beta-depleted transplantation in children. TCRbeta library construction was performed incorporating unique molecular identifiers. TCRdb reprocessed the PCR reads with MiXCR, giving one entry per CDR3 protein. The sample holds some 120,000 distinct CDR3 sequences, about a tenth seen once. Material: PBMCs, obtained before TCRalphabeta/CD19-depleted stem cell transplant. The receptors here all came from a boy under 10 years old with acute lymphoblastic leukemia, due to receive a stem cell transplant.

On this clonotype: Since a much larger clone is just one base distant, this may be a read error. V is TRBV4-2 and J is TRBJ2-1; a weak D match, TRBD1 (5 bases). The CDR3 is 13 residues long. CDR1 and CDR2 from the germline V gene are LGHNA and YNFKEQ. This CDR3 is CSSSQDGQGREFF. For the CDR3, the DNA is TGTTCCAGCAGCCAAGATGGGCAGGGTAGAGAGTTCTTC.

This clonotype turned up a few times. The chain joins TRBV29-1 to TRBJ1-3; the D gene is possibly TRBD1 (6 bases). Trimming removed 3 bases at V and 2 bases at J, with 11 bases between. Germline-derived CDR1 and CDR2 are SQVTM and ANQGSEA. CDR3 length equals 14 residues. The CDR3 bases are TGCAGCGTTGACCAAGGGGGAACTGGAAACACCATATATTTT. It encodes CSVDQGGTGNTIYF.

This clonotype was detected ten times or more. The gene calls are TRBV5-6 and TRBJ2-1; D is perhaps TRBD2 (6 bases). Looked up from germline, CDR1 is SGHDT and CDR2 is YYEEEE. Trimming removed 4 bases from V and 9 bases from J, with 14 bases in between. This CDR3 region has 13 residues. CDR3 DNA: TGTGCCAGCAGCCTACCGGGAGTTCCTGAGCAGTTCTTC. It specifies CASSLPGVPEQFF.

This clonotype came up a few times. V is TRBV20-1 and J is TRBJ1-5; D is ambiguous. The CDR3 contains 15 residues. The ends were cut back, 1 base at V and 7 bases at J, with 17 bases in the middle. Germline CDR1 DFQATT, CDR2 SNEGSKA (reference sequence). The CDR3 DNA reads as TGCAGTGCTAGAGCCTCAGTGGATGGAGGGCAGCCCCAGCATTTT. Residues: CSARASVDGGQPQHF.

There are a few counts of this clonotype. The CDR3 bases are TGTGCCAGCAGTGAAAGGACTAGCGGGAGCTACGAGCAGTACTTC. The encoded protein is CASSERTSGSYEQYF. This chain joins TRBV6-1 and TRBJ2-7; the match to TRBD2 covers 13 bases. The CDR3 is 15 residues long. CDR1 is MNHNS and CDR2 is SASEGT in the germline V gene. J lost 3 bases, V lost 2 bases, and 1 base had no gene match.

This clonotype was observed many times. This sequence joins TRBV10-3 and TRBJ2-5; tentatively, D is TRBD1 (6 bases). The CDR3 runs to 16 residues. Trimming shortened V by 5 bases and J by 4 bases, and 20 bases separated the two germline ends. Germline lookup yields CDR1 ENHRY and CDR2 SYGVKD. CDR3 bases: TGTGCCATCAGTCAGGGGTCAGATTCGGTTACAGAGACCCAGTACTTC. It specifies CAISQGSDSVTETQYF.

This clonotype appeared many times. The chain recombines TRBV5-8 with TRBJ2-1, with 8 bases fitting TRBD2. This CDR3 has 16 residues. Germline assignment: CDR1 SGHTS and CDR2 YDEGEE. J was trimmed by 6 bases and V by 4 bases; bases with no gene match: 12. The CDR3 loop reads CASSPLGRAEGNEQFF. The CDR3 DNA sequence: TGTGCCAGCAGCCCCCTCGGGAGGGCCGAAGGCAATGAGCAGTTCTTC.

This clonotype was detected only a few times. The chain's CDR3 is CASSLGNVYNEQFF. DNA of the CDR3: TGCGCCAGCAGCTTGGGAAATGTCTACAATGAGCAGTTCTTC. This rearrangement joins TRBV5-1 to TRBJ2-1; D unresolved. This CDR3 is built from 14 residues. Per the germline V gene, CDR1 is SGHRS and CDR2 is YFSETQ. Trimming left V 0 bases short and J 3 bases short, with 7 bases between.

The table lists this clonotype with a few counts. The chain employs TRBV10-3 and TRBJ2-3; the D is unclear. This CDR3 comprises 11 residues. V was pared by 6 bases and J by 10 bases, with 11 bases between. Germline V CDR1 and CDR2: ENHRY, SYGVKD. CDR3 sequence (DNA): TGTGCCATCAGCGGTTCGGGTGCGCAGTATTTT. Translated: CAISGSGAQYF.

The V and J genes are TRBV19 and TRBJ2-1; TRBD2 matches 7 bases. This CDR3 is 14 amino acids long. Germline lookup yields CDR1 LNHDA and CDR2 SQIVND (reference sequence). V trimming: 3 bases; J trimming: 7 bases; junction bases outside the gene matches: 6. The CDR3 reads CASSILAEPNEQFF. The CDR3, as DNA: TGTGCCAGTAGTATCCTAGCGGAGCCTAATGAGCAGTTCTTC. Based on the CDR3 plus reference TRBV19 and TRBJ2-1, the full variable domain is DGGITQSPKYLFRKEGQNVTLSCEQNLNHDAMYWYRQDPGQGLRLIYYSQIVNDFQKGDIAEGYSVSREKKESFPLTVTSAQKNPTAFYLCASSILAEPNEQFFGPGTRLTVL.

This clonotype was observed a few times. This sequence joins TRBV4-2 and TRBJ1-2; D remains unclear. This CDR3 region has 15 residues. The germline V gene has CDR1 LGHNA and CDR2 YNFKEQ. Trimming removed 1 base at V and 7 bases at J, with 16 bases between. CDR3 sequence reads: CASSQVGARRSGYTF. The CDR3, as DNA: TGTGCCAGCAGCCAAGTGGGAGCGCGGCGTAGTGGCTACACCTTC.

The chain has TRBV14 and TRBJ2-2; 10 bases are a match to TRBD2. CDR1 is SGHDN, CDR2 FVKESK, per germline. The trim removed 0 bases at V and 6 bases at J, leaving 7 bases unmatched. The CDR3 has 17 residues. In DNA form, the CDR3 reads TGTGCCAGCAGCCAAGATCGACTAGCGGGTCGCTCCGGGGAGCTGTTTTTT. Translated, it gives CASSQDRLAGRSGELFF.

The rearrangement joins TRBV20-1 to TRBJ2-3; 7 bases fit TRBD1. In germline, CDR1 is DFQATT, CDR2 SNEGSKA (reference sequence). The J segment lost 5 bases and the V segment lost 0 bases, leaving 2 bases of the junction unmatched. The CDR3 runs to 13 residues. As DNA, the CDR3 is TGCAGTGCTAGAGAAGGGGGCGTAGATACGCAGTATTTT. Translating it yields CSAREGGVDTQYF.

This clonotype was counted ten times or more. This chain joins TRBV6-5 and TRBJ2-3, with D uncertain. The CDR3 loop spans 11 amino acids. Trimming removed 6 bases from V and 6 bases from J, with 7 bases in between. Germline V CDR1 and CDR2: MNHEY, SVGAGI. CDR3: CASRTGDTQYF. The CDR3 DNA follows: TGTGCCAGCAGGACTGGGGATACGCAGTATTTT.

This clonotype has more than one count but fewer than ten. For the CDR3, the DNA is TGCAGTGCTCACGTCATGCCCTCTAGCACAGATACGCAGTATTTT. Its protein is CSAHVMPSSTDTQYF. V usage is TRBV20-1 and J usage is TRBJ2-3; D is unclear. The CDR3 totals 15 residues. V was cut by 5 bases and J by 0 bases, with 15 bases left in between. CDR1 is DFQATT and CDR2 is SNEGSKA in the germline V gene (reference sequence).

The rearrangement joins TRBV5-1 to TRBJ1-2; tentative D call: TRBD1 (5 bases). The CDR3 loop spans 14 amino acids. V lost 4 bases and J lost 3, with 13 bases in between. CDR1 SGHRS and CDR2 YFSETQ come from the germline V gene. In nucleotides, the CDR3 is TGCGCCAGCAGCCAGGAGGGGCAGGACTATGGCTACACCTTC. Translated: CASSQEGQDYGYTF.

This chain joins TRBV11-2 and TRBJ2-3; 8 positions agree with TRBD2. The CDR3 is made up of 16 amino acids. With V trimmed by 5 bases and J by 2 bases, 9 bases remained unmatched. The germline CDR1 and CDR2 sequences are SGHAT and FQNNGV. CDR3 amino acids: CASSPGGGGPTDTQYF. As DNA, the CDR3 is TGTGCCAGCAGCCCGGGAGGGGGGGGGCCCACAGATACGCAGTATTTT.

CDR3 protein: CSASPYRRLTDTQYF. The CDR3 bases are TGCAGTGCTTCACCCTACAGGAGGTTAACAGATACGCAGTATTTT. The genes are TRBV20-1 and TRBJ2-3; D could derive from TRBD1 or TRBD2 (5 bases each). Looked up from germline, CDR1 is DFQATT and CDR2 is SNEGSKA (reference sequence). CDR3 length: 15 residues. The germline V and J ends were trimmed by 5 bases and 3 bases, with 18 bases remaining between them.

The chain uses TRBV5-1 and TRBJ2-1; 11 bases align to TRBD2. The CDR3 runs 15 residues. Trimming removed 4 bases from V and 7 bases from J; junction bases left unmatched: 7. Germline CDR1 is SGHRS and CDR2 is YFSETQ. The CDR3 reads CASSPRWTSGNEQFF. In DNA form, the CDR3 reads TGCGCCAGCAGCCCCAGGTGGACTAGCGGGAATGAGCAGTTCTTC.

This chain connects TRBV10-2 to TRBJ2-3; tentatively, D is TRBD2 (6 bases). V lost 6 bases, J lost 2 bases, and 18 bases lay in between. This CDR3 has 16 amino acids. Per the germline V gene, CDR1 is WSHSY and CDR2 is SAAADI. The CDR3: CASRFGGSGPTDTQYF. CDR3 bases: TGCGCCAGCAGATTTGGAGGTAGCGGCCCCACAGATACGCAGTATTTT.

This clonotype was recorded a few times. This chain's CDR3 is CASRRGDTTYEQYF. In DNA, the CDR3 is TGTGCCAGCAGAAGGGGGGACACCACTTACGAGCAGTACTTC. The genes are TRBV12-3 or TRBV12-4 and TRBJ2-7; D may correspond to TRBD1 or TRBD2 (6 bases each). V shed 6 bases and J shed 4 bases, with 16 bases lying between them. The CDR3 length is 14 residues.

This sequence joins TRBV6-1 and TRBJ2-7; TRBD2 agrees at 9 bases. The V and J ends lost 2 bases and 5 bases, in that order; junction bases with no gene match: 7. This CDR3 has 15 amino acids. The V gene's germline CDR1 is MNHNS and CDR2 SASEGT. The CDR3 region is CASSEQAGGTHEQYF. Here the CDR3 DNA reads TGTGCCAGCAGTGAACAAGCGGGAGGTACCCACGAGCAGTACTTC.

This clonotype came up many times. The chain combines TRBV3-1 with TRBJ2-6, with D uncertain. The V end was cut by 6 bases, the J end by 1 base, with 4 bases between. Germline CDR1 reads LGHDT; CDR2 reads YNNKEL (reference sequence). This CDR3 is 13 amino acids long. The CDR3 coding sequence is TGTGCCAGCAGGTCTTCTGGGGCCAACGTCCTGACTTTC. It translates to CASRSSGANVLTF.

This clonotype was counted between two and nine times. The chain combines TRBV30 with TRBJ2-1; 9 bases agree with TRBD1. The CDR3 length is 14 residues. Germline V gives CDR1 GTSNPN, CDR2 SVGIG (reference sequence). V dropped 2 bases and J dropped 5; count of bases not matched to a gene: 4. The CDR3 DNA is TGTGCCTGGAGTTCGGGACAGGGCCACAATGAGCAGTTCTTC. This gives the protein CAWSSGQGHNEQFF.

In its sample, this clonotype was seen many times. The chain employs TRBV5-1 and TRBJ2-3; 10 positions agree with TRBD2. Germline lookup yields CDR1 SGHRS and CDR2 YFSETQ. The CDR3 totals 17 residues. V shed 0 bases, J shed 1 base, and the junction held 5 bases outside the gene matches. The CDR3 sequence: CASSLGLAGARTDTQYF. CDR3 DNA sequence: TGCGCCAGCAGCTTGGGACTAGCGGGTGCACGCACAGATACGCAGTATTTT.

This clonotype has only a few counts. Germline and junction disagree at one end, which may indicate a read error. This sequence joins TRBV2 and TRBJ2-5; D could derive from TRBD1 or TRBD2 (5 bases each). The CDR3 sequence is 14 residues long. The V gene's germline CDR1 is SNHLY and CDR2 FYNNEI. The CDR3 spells CASSVGGRGETQCF. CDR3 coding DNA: TGTGCCAGCAGCGTGGGCGGACGAGGGGAGACCCAGTGCTTC.

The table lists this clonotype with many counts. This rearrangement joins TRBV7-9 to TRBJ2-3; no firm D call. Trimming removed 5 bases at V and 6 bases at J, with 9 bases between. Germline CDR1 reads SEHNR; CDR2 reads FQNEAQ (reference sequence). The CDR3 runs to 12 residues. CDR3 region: CASSPQWDTQYF. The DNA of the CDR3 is TGTGCCAGCAGCCCACAATGGGATACGCAGTATTTT.

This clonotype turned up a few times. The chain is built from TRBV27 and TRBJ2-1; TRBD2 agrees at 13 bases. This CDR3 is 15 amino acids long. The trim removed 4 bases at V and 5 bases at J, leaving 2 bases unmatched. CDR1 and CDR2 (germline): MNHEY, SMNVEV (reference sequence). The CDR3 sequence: CASSWGLAGHNEQFF. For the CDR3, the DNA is TGTGCCAGCAGTTGGGGACTAGCGGGACACAATGAGCAGTTCTTC.

CDR3: CASTQVRGSEAFF. The DNA of the CDR3 is TGTGCCAGCACACAAGTAAGGGGGTCCGAAGCTTTCTTT. This rearrangement joins TRBV7-9 to TRBJ1-1, with a possible D match to TRBD1 (6 bases). The CDR3 covers 13 residues. V was cut by 7 bases and J by 8 bases, with 17 bases left in between. Germline assignment: CDR1 SEHNR and CDR2 FQNEAQ (reference sequence). Looking up the rest from reference TRBV7-9 and TRBJ1-1 gives the full variable domain: DTGVSQNPRHKITKRGQNVTFRCDPISEHNRLYWYRQTLGQGPEFLTYFQNEAQLEKSRLLSDRFSAERPKGSFSTLEIQRTEQGDSAMYLCASTQVRGSEAFFGQGTRLTVV.